Following are 11 T cell receptor beta chains from one sample sequenced in a study of post-analysis software for immune sequencing data. Their recognized antigens are unknown. General observations from the study: Relative to controls, patients had about 5 TRBV segments at higher frequency, with TRBV5-6, TRBV5-1 and TRBV20-1 among these.

TCR beta libraries were prepared from cDNA with unique molecular identifiers. TCRdb reanalysed the PCR reads using MiXCR and keeps one entry per CDR3 protein. The sample consists of hundreds of thousands of distinct CDR3 sequences, about 57% of them appearing once. Material: blood. All receptors derive from a girl aged 10 to 17 with multiple sclerosis.

The sample holds a few counts of this clonotype. In nucleotides, the CDR3 is TGCAGTGCTAGAGATCTTCAAGGAGAGGGGCAGTATTTT. Its protein is CSARDLQGEGQYF. The chain couples TRBV20-1 to TRBJ2-3, with D perhaps matching TRBD2 (5 bases). The germline CDR1 and CDR2 sequences are DFQATT and SNEGSKA (reference sequence). The ends were cut back, 0 bases at V and 11 bases at J, with 15 bases in the middle. The CDR3 is 13 residues long.

The table lists this clonotype with a few counts. This rearrangement joins TRBV29-1 to TRBJ2-5, with 10 bases lining up with TRBD1. The J call may be incorrect, as the DNA end agrees better with TRBJ2-7. This CDR3 has 15 residues. Germline values: CDR1 SQVTM, CDR2 ANQGSEA. CDR3 nucleotide sequence: TGCAGCGTCGGAGGATGGACAGGGGGTCAGGGCGAGCAGTACTTC. This codes for CSVGGWTGGQGEQYF.

V and J are TRBV11-2 and TRBJ2-7; 15 bases map to TRBD2. The better agreement between TRBJ2-5 and the DNA end casts doubt on the J call. Germline CDR1 SGHAT, CDR2 FQNNGV. The CDR3 is 17 amino acids. DNA for the CDR3: TGTGCCAGCAGCTTTCGGACTAGCGGGAGGGCCAGAGAGACCCAGTACTTC. It codes for CASSFRTSGRARETQYF.

Only a few counts were recorded for this clonotype. This chain joins TRBV7-3 and TRBJ2-1; tentatively, D is TRBD2 (7 bases). Trimming took 5 bases from V and 8 from J, leaving 16 bases between them. From germline, CDR1 is SGHTA and CDR2 FQGTGA. This CDR3 region has 14 residues. CDR3 coding DNA: TGTGCCAGCAGCCCGGGACGGGGGGCAGATGAGCAGTTCTTC. This encodes CASSPGRGADEQFF.

This clonotype has just a few counts. V is TRBV20-1 and J is TRBJ2-3, with 10 bases matching TRBD2. CDR1 is DFQATT and CDR2 is SNEGSKA in the germline V gene (reference sequence). Unmatched junction bases numbered 12, after V lost 3 bases and J lost 0 bases. The CDR3 is 18 amino acids. CDR3 amino acids: CSASPIAGGLISTDTQYF. The CDR3 bases are TGCAGTGCTAGTCCAATAGCGGGAGGCCTAATAAGCACAGATACGCAGTATTTT.

This clonotype was counted between two and nine times. This chain joins TRBV12-3 or TRBV12-4 and TRBJ1-2; the D is unclear. Between the trimmed V and J ends, which lost 8 bases and 0 bases, there was a span of 22 bases. CDR3 length: 17 residues. CDR3: CASLLGQPELANYGYTF. Here the CDR3 DNA reads TGTGCCAGCCTGTTGGGCCAGCCCGAGTTAGCTAACTATGGCTACACCTTC.

Here the CDR3 reads CASSWQAGIQETQYF. The CDR3 region has the DNA TGTGCCAGCAGCTGGCAGGCGGGGATCCAAGAGACCCAGTACTTC. The chain employs TRBV7-2 and TRBJ2-5; D is perhaps TRBD2 (6 bases). CDR1 and CDR2 (germline): SGHTA, FQGNSA. CDR3 length: 15 residues. V lost 4 bases and J 1 base, leaving 13 bases between the germline ends.

The genes are TRBV20-1 and TRBJ2-3, with D perhaps being TRBD1 or TRBD2 (7 bases each). The CDR3 covers 21 residues. The ends were cut back, 2 bases at V and 1 base at J, with 31 bases in the middle. The germline gives CDR1 DFQATT, CDR2 SNEGSKA (reference sequence). CDR3 coding DNA: TGCAGTGCTAGACTCTACCCCGGACAGGCGCCCCGGGAGGCCCGCACAGATACGCAGTATTTT. It is translated as CSARLYPGQAPREARTDTQYF.

This chain joins TRBV29-1 and TRBJ1-2, with D maybe TRBD1 (5 bases). V lost 4 bases and J lost 7, with 16 bases in between. Germline V CDR1 and CDR2: SQVTM, ANQGSEA. This CDR3 spans 13 amino acids. This CDR3 reads CSVGWGFGSGYTF. CDR3 DNA: TGCAGCGTTGGCTGGGGGTTTGGAAGTGGCTACACCTTC.

The V and J genes are TRBV20-1 and TRBJ2-1, with TRBD2 matching 11 bases. There are 20 residues in the CDR3. Germline assignment: CDR1 DFQATT and CDR2 SNEGSKA (reference sequence). The V segment lost 0 bases and the J segment 6 bases; nucleotides outside the gene matches: 19. Written as DNA, the CDR3 is TGCAGTGCTAGAGATTTGCCGGGAACTAGCGGGAGTTGGGTTAGCAATGAGCAGTTCTTC. This translates into CSARDLPGTSGSWVSNEQFF.

The chain recombines TRBV7-6 with TRBJ2-1, with TRBD2 matching over 8 bases. The CDR3 runs 14 residues. V shed 7 bases and J 5 bases; nucleotides not matched to a gene: 7. Germline CDR1 reads SGHVS; CDR2 reads FNYEAQ. CDR3 coding DNA: TGTGCCAGCAACAGCGGGAGCGCTAACAATGAGCAGTTCTTC. Its translation is CASNSGSANNEQFF.